These T cell receptor beta chains were read from a single sample in a study of shared clonotypes between healthy human individuals. Data came from immunoSEQ multiplex PCR; TCRdb stores just in-frame clones and leaves some out. The sample lists about 320,000 clones; around nine tenths were seen once. Sequenced material: memory CD8+ T cells sorted from blood. The receptor set was obtained from a man aged 18-30 years in good health. CDR3s include the opening cysteine and the closing phenylalanine or tryptophan. A D gene is named only where the DNA matches it firmly. Clone size appears in some rows only: once, few, many, or a class for an expanded clone.

d_call j_call clone_size v_call cdr3_nt cdr3_aa
- TRBJ2-1 - TRBV5-1 TGCGCCAGCAGCGGTGCAACTTCAGTCTACAATGAGCAGTTCTTC CASSGATSVYNEQFF
TRBD1 TRBJ2-7 - TRBV30 TGTGCCTGGAGTTACGAGACAGGGAGCTACGAGCAGTACTTC CAWSYETGSYEQYF
TRBD1 TRBJ1-1 - TRBV6-1 TGTGCCAGCAGTGAATACAGGGGGATCTCTATGAACACTGAAGCTTTCTTT CASSEYRGISMNTEAFF
TRBD1 TRBJ2-5 - TRBV5-6 TGTGCCAGCGGCCCCTTTGGGACAGGGGATAGGACCCCAGTGGAGACCCAGTACTTC CASGPFGTGDRTPVETQYF
- TRBJ1-1 - TRBV10-3 TGTGCCATCAGTGAGCCAACAGAGAGGAACACTGAAGCTTTCTTT CAISEPTERNTEAFF
- TRBJ2-7 once TRBV11-2 TGTGCCAGCAGCTCGGGACGGAATTTTTCCTACGAGCAGTACTTC CASSSGRNFSYEQYF
- TRBJ1-1 - TRBV7-6 TGTGCCAGCAGCTTAGTACCAGGGAATGAAGCTTTCTTT CASSLVPGNEAFF
- TRBJ2-3 once TRBV7-9 TGTGCCAGCAGCTTAATTATGACAGATACGCAGTATTTT CASSLIMTDTQYF
TRBD1 TRBJ2-5 - TRBV29-1 TGCAGCGTTGAAGCTGGGACAGGGGGCCCAGAGACCCAGTACTTC CSVEAGTGGPETQYF
- TRBJ1-2 - TRBV28 TGTGCCAGCAGTTCTCGGTTTAACTATGGCTACACCTTC CASSSRFNYGYTF
TRBD1 TRBJ1-4 - TRBV7-9 TGTGCCAGCAGCTTGATACCGGGACAGTGGGATGAAAAACTGTTTTTT CASSLIPGQWDEKLFF
- TRBJ1-5 - TRBV4-1 TGCGCCAGCAGCCAAATGCGGTCTCTGGGTGGCAATCAGCCCCAGCATTTT CASSQMRSLGGNQPQHF
- TRBJ2-7 - TRBV7-7 TGTGCTAGCAGCGTCCTGGGGGCGCCCACCTACGAGCAGTACTTC CASSVLGAPTYEQYF
- TRBJ1-1 - TRBV9 TGTGCCAGCAGCGTAGTCAGCAACACTGAAGCTTTCTTT CASSVVSNTEAFF
TRBD2 TRBJ2-7 - TRBV10-3 TGTGCCATCAGAGGTTACCTGACTAGCGGGACAAGCTCCTACGAGCAGTACTTC CAIRGYLTSGTSSYEQYF
- TRBJ1-1 - TRBV30 TGTGCCTGGAGCGCCGGGGGGGGCACTGAAGCTTTCTTT CAWSAGGGTEAFF
- TRBJ1-1 - TRBV6-6 TGTGCCAGCAGTCTTGGAACCCCGGGTTTCTTT CASSLGTPGFF
- TRBJ2-2 - TRBV29-1 TGCAGCGTTGTTGGGGCTAGCGTCGGGGAGCTGTTTTTT CSVVGASVGELFF
- TRBJ1-2 few TRBV27 TGTGCCAGCAGTTTGGGCCCAGGGGATGACTATGGCTACACCTTC CASSLGPGDDYGYTF
- TRBJ2-7 - TRBV5-1 TGCGCCAGCAGCTTTGTCCGGTCCTCTAAGGAGCAGTACTTC CASSFVRSSKEQYF
- TRBJ1-2 many TRBV2 TGTGCCAGCAGTGAAGAGACAGGCAACTATGGCTACACCTTC CASSEETGNYGYTF
TRBD1 TRBJ2-7 few TRBV5-4 TGTGCCAGCAGCTTGGGACAGGGCCGATACGAGCAGTACTTC CASSLGQGRYEQYF